A selection of T cell receptor beta chains follows, all from one sample in a study of PD-L1 blockade in urothelial cancer. Generated by immunoSEQ multiplex PCR, the TCRdb table keeps only in-frame clones and is missing some. The sample lists 75,000 to 90,000 clones, roughly 82% occurring once. The sequenced sample was PBMCs, obtained around atezolizumab (anti-PD-L1) treatment. The origin of the receptors is a man between 65 and 85 years old with urothelial cancer. Each CDR3 is given without its conserved first and last residue. Each record gives: V gene, J gene, CDR3 protein.

>TRBV6-5|TRBJ2-7
ASSFQAAYEQY
>TRBV4-1|TRBJ2-2
ASSQGGLLIDGELF
>TRBV4-2|TRBJ2-5
ASSQETRETQY
>TRBV5-1|TRBJ1-2
ASSSGTVNYGYT
>TRBV6-6|TRBJ1-2
ASSYQGATNYGYT
>TRBV4-2|TRBJ1-4
ASSGDRPTNEKLF
>TRBV5-4|TRBJ2-3
ASSFPSGSFKGRPDTQY
>TRBV7-2|TRBJ1-2
ASSLGFGNYGYT
>TRBV10-3|.
AVRDTAVYEQY
>TRBV7-3|TRBJ1-1
ASRQGGNTEAF
>TRBV11-3|TRBJ1-1
ASSPGQGESTEAF
>TRBV28|TRBJ2-3
ASSAGDTQY
>TRBV7-9|TRBJ1-6
ASSFDGAGNSPLH
>TRBV5-4|TRBJ1-4
ASSHRQATNEKLF
>TRBV27|TRBJ2-2
ASSLSRGLGGELF
>TRBV25-1|TRBJ2-5
ASSEYTGMETQY
>TRBV6-5|TRBJ2-7
ASRKGQGLYEQY
>TRBV11-3|TRBJ2-2
ASSPQGVITGELF
>TRBV7-2|TRBJ1-2
ASSLGQGNYGYT
>TRBV5-6|TRBJ1-1
ASSLAGTFLNTEAF
>TRBV10-3|TRBJ1-1
AISGDRGYGTEAF
>TRBV19|TRBJ2-6
ASSIRPRQGKSGANVLT
>TRBV6-1|TRBJ2-7
ASRDRAGEQY
>TRBV16|TRBJ1-1
ASSQSAPGVANTEAF
>TRBV11-2|TRBJ2-2
ASSLTGGGRAGELF
>TRBV25-1|TRBJ1-6
ASSADRGYNSPLH
>TRBV19|TRBJ2-7
ASSPVREGSYEQY